This section outlines one T cell receptor (beta chain) sequence together with its context. Relative to the germline gene, one junction end is altered; a read error may explain this. This record belongs to a study of shared clonotypes between healthy human individuals. In the study overall: Those who served as donors were a couple of women and a few men between the ages of 18 and 49.

Clones were read by immunoSEQ multiplex PCR, and TCRdb kept only the in-frame ones, dropping some. This repertoire shows a few hundred thousand clones, 70% to 80% found once; its top ten account for roughly 12%. This CDR3 contains 18 residues. Germline V lookup: CDR1 SGHDN, CDR2 FVKESK. Sequenced material: PBMCs. V is TRBV14 and J is TRBJ1-3, with D possibly matching TRBD1 (6 bases). The TCR sequence derives from a woman aged 40 to 50 in good health. Some clones in this sample may be carry-over from other donors' samples. The chain's CDR3 is CASTQPGGDTNSGNTIYF. CDR3 DNA: TGTGCCAGCACCCAACCTGGGGGGGACACAAACTCTGGAAACACCATATATTTT.